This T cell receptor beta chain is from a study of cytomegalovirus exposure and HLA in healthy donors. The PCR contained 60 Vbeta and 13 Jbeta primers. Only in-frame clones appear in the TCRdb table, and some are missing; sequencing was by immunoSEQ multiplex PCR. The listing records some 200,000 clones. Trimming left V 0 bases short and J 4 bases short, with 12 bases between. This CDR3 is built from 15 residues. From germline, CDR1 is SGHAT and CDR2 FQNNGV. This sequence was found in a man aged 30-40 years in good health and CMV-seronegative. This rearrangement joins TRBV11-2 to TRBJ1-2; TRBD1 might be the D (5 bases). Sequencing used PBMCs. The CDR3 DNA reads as TGTGCCAGCAGCTTAGATACAGGCGCCTTCTATGGCTACACCTTC. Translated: CASSLDTGAFYGYTF.